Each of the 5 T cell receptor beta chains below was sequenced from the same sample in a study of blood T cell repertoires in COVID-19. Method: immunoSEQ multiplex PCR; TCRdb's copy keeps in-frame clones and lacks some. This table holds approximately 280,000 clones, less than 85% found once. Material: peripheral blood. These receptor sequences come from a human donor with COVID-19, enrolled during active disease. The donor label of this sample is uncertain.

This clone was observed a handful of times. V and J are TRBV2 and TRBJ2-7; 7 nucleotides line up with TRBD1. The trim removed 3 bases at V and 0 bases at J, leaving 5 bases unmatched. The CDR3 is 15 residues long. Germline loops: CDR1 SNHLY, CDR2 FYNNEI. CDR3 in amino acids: CASSEGQSSSYEQYF. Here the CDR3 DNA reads TGTGCCAGCAGTGAGGGACAGTCGAGCTCCTACGAGCAGTACTTC.

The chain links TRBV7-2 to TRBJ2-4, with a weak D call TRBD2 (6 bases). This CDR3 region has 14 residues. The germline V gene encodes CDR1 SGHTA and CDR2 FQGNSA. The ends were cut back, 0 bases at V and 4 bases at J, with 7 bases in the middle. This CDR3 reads CASSLAAGKNIQYF. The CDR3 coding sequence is TGTGCCAGCAGCTTAGCGGCGGGGAAAAACATTCAGTACTTC.

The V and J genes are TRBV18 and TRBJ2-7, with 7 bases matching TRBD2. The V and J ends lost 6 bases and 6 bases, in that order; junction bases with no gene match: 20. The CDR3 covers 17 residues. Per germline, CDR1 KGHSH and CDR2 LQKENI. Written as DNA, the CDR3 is TGTGCCAGCTCGAAGTTTACTCGCTGGGAGGGGTCCGGCGAGCAGTACTTC. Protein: CASSKFTRWEGSGEQYF.

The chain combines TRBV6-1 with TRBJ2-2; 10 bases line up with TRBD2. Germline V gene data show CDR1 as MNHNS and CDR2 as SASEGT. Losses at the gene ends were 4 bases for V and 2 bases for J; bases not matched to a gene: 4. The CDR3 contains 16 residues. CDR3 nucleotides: TGTGCCAGCAGTGTTCTAGCGGGAGTAAACACCGGGGAGCTGTTTTTT. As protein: CASSVLAGVNTGELFF.

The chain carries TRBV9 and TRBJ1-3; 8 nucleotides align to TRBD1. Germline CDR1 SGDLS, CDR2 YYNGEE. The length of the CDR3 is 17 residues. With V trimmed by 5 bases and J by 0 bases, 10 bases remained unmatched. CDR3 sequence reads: CASRGGTGRSSGNTIYF. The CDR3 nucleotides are TGTGCCAGCAGGGGAGGGACAGGAAGGAGCTCTGGAAACACCATATATTTT.